This T cell receptor (beta chain) was profiled in a study of CD8 T cells in Susac syndrome. Study at large: When blood was drawn, patients with Susac syndrome were on intravenous immunoglobulin alone, on corticosteroids, or therapy-naive.

Sequencing of TCR beta, carried out with a high-throughput approach, was applied to CD8+ and CD4+ T cells from the blood. The CDR3 is 13 residues long. Germline values: CDR1 SQVTM, CDR2 ANQGSEA. Trimming removed 3 bases from V and 3 bases from J, with 12 bases in between. Study results and caveats: In total CD8+ repertoires, about 16 Susac-specific public clones were found, and in CD8+ TEMRA repertoires, 4 or 5 were found.

Note on this clonotype: Its antigen is as yet unknown.

It was with random hexamers that roughly 0.45 to 1 ug RNA was reverse transcribed. The amplification used immunoSEQ multiplex PCR on TCR beta CDR3; it spanned 54 Vbeta and 13 Jbeta. Each CDR3 protein is one row after TCRdb ran MiXCR on the immunoSEQ multiplex PCR reads. The table has approximately 50,000 distinct CDR3 sequences, more than 85% seen once. Sequencing was done on a sample of CD8+ T cells from PBMCs. The rearrangement joins TRBV29-1 to TRBJ2-7; possible D gene TRBD2, 6 bases. The sequence derives from a human donor with Susac syndrome. This chain's CDR3 is CSVEEGQYYEQYF. The CDR3 coding sequence is TGCAGCGTTGAGGAGGGGCAGTACTACGAGCAGTACTTC.